The 17 T cell receptor beta chains listed next were all sequenced from one sample in a study of CD8 T cells in ankylosing spondylitis. Whole-study findings and limits: Apparently characteristic of ankylosing spondylitis blood was a TCR beta motif (about 8 highly homologous variants).

The antigens these receptors bind are not known. TCRdb re-analysed the 5' RACE reads in MiXCR, keeping a single row per CDR3 protein. This table has 700,000 or so distinct CDR3 sequences, around 19% appearing once. The sequenced material came from blood, either unsorted or a sorted T cell fraction (not recorded which). Source of these receptors: a male donor with ankylosing spondylitis.

In this sample, this clonotype turned up a few times. The chain employs TRBV5-1 and TRBJ1-1, with a weak D call TRBD1 (6 bases). This CDR3 contains 14 residues. Per germline, CDR1 SGHRS and CDR2 YFSETQ. The V end lost 6 bases, the J end lost 0 bases, and 12 bases lay between the germline ends. The CDR3 sequence is CASNKGGLNTEAFF. The DNA of the CDR3 is TGCGCCAGCAATAAGGGGGGGCTGAACACTGAAGCTTTCTTT.

The J gene is TRBJ2-3, the V gene TRBV7-6; D remains ambiguous. This CDR3 has 17 residues. Germline CDR1 and CDR2: SGHVS and FNYEAQ. The V end was cut by 2 bases, the J end by 0 bases, with 15 bases between. CDR3 sequence: CASSLKGTGSSTDTQYF. The CDR3 nucleotides read TGTGCCAGCAGCTTAAAAGGAACTGGGTCTAGCACAGATACGCAGTATTTT.

This clonotype showed up just a few times. The chain carries TRBV12-3 or TRBV12-4 and TRBJ2-1; unclear D gene. V was trimmed by 4 bases and J by 9 bases, leaving 10 bases between them. This CDR3 has 12 amino acids. Here the CDR3 DNA reads TGTGCCAGCAGTTGGTCGTGGGGTGAGCAGTTCTTC. This encodes CASSWSWGEQFF.

This clonotype was seen a handful of times. The chain joins TRBV5-1 to TRBJ2-7, with D perhaps matching TRBD1 or TRBD2 (6 bases each). Trimming shortened V by 3 bases and J by 1 base, and 17 bases separated the two germline ends. The CDR3 loop spans 16 amino acids. Per the germline V gene, CDR1 is SGHRS and CDR2 is YFSETQ. This CDR3 is CASSSGWTAGSYEQYF. The CDR3 DNA follows: TGCGCCAGCAGCTCTGGGTGGACAGCGGGTTCCTACGAGCAGTACTTC.

This clonotype was seen many times. The V call is TRBV7-9, the J call TRBJ2-5, with TRBD2 matching over 11 bases. This CDR3 has 17 amino acids. The V gene end was trimmed by 1 base and the J gene end by 0 bases; junction bases not matched to a gene: 4. Germline CDR1 SEHNR, CDR2 FQNEAQ (reference sequence). CDR3 DNA sequence: TGTGCCAGCAGCTTAGGCGTAGCGGGAGGGTACCAAGAGACCCAGTACTTC. Its protein is CASSLGVAGGYQETQYF.

This chain links TRBV4-1 with TRBJ1-3; D not resolved. This CDR3 region has 15 residues. V was cut by 3 bases and J by 5 bases, with 14 bases left in between. The germline CDR1 and CDR2 sequences are MGHRA and YSYEKL. The DNA for the CDR3 is TGCGCCAGCAGCCAGTTTTCCGAGAATAGAAACACCATATATTTT. It codes for CASSQFSENRNTIYF.

The J gene is TRBJ2-7, the V gene TRBV9, with D perhaps TRBD1 (5 bases). Germline V CDR1 and CDR2: SGDLS, YYNGEE. CDR3 length: 14 amino acids. Trimming took 0 bases from V and 2 from J, leaving 9 bases between them. Here the CDR3 DNA reads TGTGCCAGCAGCGTAGAGCCAGGGACCTACGAGCAGTACTTC. Its translation: CASSVEPGTYEQYF.

The chain uses TRBV7-8 and TRBJ2-3; D uncertain. Germline CDR1 is SGHVS and CDR2 is FQNEAQ. CDR3 length equals 18 residues. V lost 2 bases and J lost 5, with 23 bases in between. The DNA of the CDR3 is TGTGCCAGCAGCTTACGCCCGGTCGGGTCCCTCGTGGGAGATACGCAGTATTTT. This sequence encodes CASSLRPVGSLVGDTQYF. The variable domain in full, completed from reference TRBV7-8 and TRBJ2-3, reads GAGVSQSPRYKVAKRGQDVALRCDPISGHVSLFWYQQALGQGPEFLTYFQNEAQLDKSGLPSDRFFAERPEGSVSTLKIQRTQQEDSAVYLCASSLRPVGSLVGDTQYFGPGTRLTVL.

The V and J genes are TRBV5-1 and TRBJ2-1, with D possibly being TRBD1 (6 bases). CDR1 is SGHRS and CDR2 is YFSETQ in the germline V gene. Between the trimmed V and J ends, which lost 4 bases and 3 bases, there was a span of 11 bases. The CDR3 extends over 14 amino acids. Written as DNA, the CDR3 is TGCGCCAGCAGCCACGGGACAAACTACAATGAGCAGTTCTTC. Translated: CASSHGTNYNEQFF.

CDR3 in DNA: TGTGCCAGCAGCTATAGTGGGGGACGTGAGAATTCACCCCTCCACTTT. This gives the protein CASSYSGGRENSPLHF. The chain uses TRBV11-2 and TRBJ1-6, with D tentatively TRBD1 (5 bases). The germline CDR1 and CDR2 sequences are SGHAT and FQNNGV. The CDR3 covers 16 residues. Trimming cost V 4 bases and J 7 bases, with 17 bases left between them.

V usage is TRBV20-1 and J usage is TRBJ2-2; 7 positions match TRBD2. Germline V gene data show CDR1 as DFQATT and CDR2 as SNEGSKA (reference sequence). Losses at the gene ends were 7 bases for V and 6 bases for J; bases not matched to a gene: 14. The length of the CDR3 is 15 residues. CDR3 sequence reads: CSDTRLGAGAGELFF. CDR3 bases: TGCAGTGATACCAGACTAGGTGCGGGAGCCGGGGAGCTGTTTTTT.

This rearrangement joins TRBV20-1 to TRBJ2-7; D is tentatively TRBD1 or TRBD2 (8 bases each). The germline V gene encodes CDR1 DFQATT and CDR2 SNEGSKA (reference sequence). The CDR3 runs to 14 residues. Deletions cut 2 bases from V and 12 bases from J, with 23 bases between. The CDR3 nucleotides read TGCAGTGCTAGATCCAGGGGGCTAGCGGGCCTAGGGTACTTC. Translation: CSARSRGLAGLGYF.

The table lists this clonotype with a few counts. This chain links TRBV4-2 with TRBJ2-2; a possible D gene is TRBD2 (5 bases). The CDR3 length is 14 residues. Germline V lookup: CDR1 LGHNA, CDR2 YNFKEQ. The V gene lost 1 base and the J gene lost 3 bases, with 6 bases spanning the gap. In DNA form, the CDR3 reads TGTGCCAGCAGCCAAGTGGAGGACACCGGGGAGCTGTTTTTT. It specifies CASSQVEDTGELFF.

V and J are TRBV27 and TRBJ1-3; no definite D call. Germline CDR1 MNHEY, CDR2 SMNVEV (reference sequence). This CDR3 has 14 residues. The V gene lost 4 bases and the J gene lost 1 base, with 8 bases spanning the gap. The CDR3: CASSSKRSGNTIYF. DNA for the CDR3: TGTGCCAGCAGTTCTAAGAGATCTGGAAACACCATATATTTT.

The V and J genes are TRBV9 and TRBJ2-7; 8 bases line up with TRBD1. The CDR3 totals 14 residues. The V segment lost 3 bases and the J segment 2 bases; nucleotides outside the gene matches: 4. CDR1 is SGDLS, CDR2 YYNGEE, per germline. The CDR3 spells CASSDGQGTYEQYF. The CDR3 DNA reads TGTGCCAGCAGCGACGGACAGGGTACCTACGAGCAGTACTTC. Full variable domain (missing parts from reference TRBV9 and TRBJ2-7): DSGVTQTPKHLITATGQRVTLRCSPRSGDLSVYWYQQSLDQGLQFLIQYYNGEERAKGNILERFSAQQFPDLHSELNLSSLELGDSALYFCASSDGQGTYEQYFGPGTRLTVT.

This clonotype came up many times. This chain connects TRBV12-3 or TRBV12-4 to TRBJ1-2; 8 bases are shared with TRBD1. With 5 bases clipped from V and 6 bases from J, the junction kept 11 bases outside the gene matches. CDR3 length: 15 amino acids. CDR3 loop: CASSPQPGGGDGYTF. CDR3 sequence (DNA): TGTGCCAGCAGTCCCCAACCAGGGGGCGGAGATGGCTACACCTTC.

This CDR3 reads CASSAGDNTEAFF. For the CDR3, the DNA is TGTGCCAGCAGCGCGGGGGACAACACTGAAGCTTTCTTT. The rearrangement joins TRBV6-1 to TRBJ1-1, with D possibly TRBD1 on 5 matching bases. There are 13 residues in the CDR3. Trimming took off 6 bases at V and 2 bases at J, with 10 bases between the two ends. The germline V gene has CDR1 MNHNS and CDR2 SASEGT.